This entry describes one TCR beta chain. TCRdb keeps only in-frame clones here, not all; method: immunoSEQ multiplex PCR. The data show about 320,000 clones, 70% to 90% seen once. CDR3 length equals 11 residues. In germline, CDR1 is LGHDT, CDR2 YNNKEL (reference sequence). V lost 8 bases and J lost 5, with 9 bases in between. This sample was taken from a study of blood T cell repertoires in COVID-19. Study information: The United States, Italy and Spain were the sources of the acute and convalescent COVID-19 samples. Nucleic acid was either cDNA or gDNA, and it came from T cells, B-cell-depleted T cells, or PBMCs.

The clonotype originates from a woman under 40 who had recovered from COVID-19. V gene TRBV3-1 (or the pseudogene TRBV3-2) combines with J gene TRBJ1-1; tentatively, D is TRBD1 (6 bases). Sequencing was performed on PBMCs or T cells enriched from blood (not recorded which). CDR3 loop: CASGRGTEAFF. DNA for the CDR3: TGTGCCAGCGGGAGGGGGACTGAAGCTTTCTTT.